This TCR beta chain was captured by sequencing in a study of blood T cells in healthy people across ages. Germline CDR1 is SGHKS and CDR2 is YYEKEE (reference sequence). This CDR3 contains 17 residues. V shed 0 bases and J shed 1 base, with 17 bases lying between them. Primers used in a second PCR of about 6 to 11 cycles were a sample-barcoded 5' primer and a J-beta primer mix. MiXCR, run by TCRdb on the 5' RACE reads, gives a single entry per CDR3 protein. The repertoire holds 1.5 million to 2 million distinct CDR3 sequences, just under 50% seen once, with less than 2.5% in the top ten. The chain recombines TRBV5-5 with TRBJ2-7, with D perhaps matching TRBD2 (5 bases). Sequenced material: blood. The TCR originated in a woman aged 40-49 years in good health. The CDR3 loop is CASSLAWSGVRSYEQYF. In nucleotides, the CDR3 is TGTGCCAGCAGCTTGGCATGGAGCGGTGTGAGATCCTACGAGCAGTACTTC.